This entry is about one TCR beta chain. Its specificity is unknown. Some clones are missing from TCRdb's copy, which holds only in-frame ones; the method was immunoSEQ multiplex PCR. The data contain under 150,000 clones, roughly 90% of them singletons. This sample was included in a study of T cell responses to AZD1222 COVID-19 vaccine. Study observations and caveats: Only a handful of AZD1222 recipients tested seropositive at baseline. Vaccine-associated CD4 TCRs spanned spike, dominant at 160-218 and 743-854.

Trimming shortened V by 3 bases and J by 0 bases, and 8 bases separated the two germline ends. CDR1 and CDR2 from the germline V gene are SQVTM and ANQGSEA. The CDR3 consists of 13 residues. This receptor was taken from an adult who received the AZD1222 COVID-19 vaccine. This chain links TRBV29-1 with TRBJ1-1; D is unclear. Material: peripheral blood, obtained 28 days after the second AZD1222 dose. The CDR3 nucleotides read TGCAGCGTTGAGCGGAACATGAACACTGAAGCTTTCTTT. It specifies CSVERNMNTEAFF. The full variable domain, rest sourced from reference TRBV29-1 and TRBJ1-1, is SAVISQKPSRDICQRGTSLTIQCQVDSQVTMMFWYRQQPGQSLTLIATANQGSEATYESGFVIDKFPISRPNLTFSTLTVSNMSPEDSSIYLCSVERNMNTEAFFGQGTRLTVV.